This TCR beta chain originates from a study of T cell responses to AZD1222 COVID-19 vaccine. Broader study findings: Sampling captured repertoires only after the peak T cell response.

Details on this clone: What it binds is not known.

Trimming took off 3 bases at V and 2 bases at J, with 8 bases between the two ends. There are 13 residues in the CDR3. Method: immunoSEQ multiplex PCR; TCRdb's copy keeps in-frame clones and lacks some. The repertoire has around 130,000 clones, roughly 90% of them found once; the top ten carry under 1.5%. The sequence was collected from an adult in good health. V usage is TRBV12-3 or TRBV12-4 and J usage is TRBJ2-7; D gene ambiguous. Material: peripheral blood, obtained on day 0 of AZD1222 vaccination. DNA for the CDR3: TGTGCCAGCAGTTTTTCAGAAACCTACGAGCAGTACTTC. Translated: CASSFSETYEQYF.